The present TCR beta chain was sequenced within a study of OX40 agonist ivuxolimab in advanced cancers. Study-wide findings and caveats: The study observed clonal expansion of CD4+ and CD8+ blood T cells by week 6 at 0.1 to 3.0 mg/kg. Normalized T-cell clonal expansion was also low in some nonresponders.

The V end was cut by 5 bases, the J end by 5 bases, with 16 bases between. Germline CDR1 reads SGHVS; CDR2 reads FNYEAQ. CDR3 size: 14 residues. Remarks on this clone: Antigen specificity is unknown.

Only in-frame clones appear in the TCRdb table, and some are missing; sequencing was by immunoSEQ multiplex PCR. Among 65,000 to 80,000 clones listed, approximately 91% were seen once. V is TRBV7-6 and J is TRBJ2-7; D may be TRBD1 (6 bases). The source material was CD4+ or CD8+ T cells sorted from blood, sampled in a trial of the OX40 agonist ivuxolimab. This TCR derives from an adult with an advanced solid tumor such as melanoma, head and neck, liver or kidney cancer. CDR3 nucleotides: TGTGCCAGCAGCCTCAGGGGCGACAGTAACGAGCAGTACTTC. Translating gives CASSLRGDSNEQYF.